What follows is one TCR beta chain and its context. The record originates from a study of blood T cell repertoires in COVID-19. On the study more broadly: COVID-19 samples collected from the United States, Italy and Spain covered acute and convalescent phases. The cDNA or gDNA used as material had been derived from T cells, B-cell-depleted T cells, or PBMCs.

In the authors' methods: Nucleated cell number was recorded as an estimate derived from reference gene primer amplification. Clones were read by immunoSEQ multiplex PCR, and TCRdb kept only the in-frame ones, dropping some. D and trimming were read from the DNA, whereas the V and J calls and clone size are those reported in that table. The sample carries about 150,000 clones, almost 85% recorded once. Germline loops: CDR1 WSHSY, CDR2 SAAADI. This CDR3 has 15 amino acids. The trim removed 5 bases at V and 4 bases at J, leaving 4 bases unmatched. This TCR was sampled from a man between 18 and 29 years old with active or convalescent COVID-19. Sample: peripheral blood. The rearrangement joins TRBV10-2 to TRBJ2-4, with TRBD2 identical over 11 bases. CDR3: CASSTRLAGKNIQYF. The CDR3 DNA is TGCGCCAGCAGTACCCGACTAGCGGGGAAAAACATTCAGTACTTC.